This TCR beta chain originates from a study of blood T cell repertoires in COVID-19. Germline V lookup: CDR1 MNHEY, CDR2 SVGEGT. The CDR3 is made up of 18 amino acids. The junction had 12 bases not matched to a gene; V was cut back by 4 bases and J by 0 bases. Here immunoSEQ multiplex PCR was the method, and the copy in TCRdb shows in-frame clones only, minus some. The sample lists about 300,000 clones, under 90% occurring once. The source is a man in his sixties who had recovered from COVID-19. The sequenced sample consisted of PBMCs or T cells enriched from blood (not recorded which). The V gene is TRBV6-2 or TRBV6-3, the J gene TRBJ1-5; 7 nucleotides match TRBD1. DNA for the CDR3: TGTGCCAGCAGTTGGATCGCCAGACAGGGACATAGCAATCAGCCCCAGCATTTT. Translation gives CASSWIARQGHSNQPQHF.